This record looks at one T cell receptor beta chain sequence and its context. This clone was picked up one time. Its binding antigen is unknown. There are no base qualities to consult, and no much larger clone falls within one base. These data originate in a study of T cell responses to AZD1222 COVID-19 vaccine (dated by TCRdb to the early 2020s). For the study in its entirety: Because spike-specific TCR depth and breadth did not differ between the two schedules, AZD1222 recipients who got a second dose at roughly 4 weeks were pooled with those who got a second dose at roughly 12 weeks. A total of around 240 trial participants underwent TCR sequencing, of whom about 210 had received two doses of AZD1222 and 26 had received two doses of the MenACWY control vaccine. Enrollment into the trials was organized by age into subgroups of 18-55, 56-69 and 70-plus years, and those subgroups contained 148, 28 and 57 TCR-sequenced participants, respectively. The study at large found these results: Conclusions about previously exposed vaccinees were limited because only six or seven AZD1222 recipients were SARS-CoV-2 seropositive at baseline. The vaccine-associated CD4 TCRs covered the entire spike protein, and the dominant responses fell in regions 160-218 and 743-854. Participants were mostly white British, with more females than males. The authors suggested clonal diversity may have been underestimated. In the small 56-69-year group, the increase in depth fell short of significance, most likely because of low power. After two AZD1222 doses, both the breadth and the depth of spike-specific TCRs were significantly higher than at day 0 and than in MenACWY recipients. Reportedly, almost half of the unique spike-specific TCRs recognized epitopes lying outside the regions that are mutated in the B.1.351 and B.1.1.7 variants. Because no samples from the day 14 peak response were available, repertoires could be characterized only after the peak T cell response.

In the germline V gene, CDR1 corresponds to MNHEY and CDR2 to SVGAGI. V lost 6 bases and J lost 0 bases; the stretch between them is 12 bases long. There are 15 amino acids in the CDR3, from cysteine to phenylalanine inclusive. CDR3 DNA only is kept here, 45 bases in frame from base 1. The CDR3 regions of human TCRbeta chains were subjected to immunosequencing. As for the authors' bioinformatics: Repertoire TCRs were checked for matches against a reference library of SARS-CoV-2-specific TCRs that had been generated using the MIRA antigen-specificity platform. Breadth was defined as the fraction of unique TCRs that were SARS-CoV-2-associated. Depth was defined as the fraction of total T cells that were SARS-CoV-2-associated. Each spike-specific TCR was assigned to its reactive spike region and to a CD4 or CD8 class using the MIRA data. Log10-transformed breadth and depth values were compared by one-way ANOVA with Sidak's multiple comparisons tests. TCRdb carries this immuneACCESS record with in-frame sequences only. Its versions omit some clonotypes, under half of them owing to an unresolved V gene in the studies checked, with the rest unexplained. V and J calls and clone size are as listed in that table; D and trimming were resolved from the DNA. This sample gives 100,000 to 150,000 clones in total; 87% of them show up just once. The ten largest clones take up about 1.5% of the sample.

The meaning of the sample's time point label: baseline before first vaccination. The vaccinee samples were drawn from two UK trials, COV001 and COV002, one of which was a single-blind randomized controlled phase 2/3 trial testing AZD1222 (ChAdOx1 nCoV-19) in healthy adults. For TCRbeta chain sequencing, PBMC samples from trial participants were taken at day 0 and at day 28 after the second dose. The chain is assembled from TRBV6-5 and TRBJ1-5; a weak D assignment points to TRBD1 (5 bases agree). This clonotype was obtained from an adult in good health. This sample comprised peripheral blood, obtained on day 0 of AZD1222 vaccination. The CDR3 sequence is CASRPDSRSNQPQHF. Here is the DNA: TGTGCCAGCAGGCCCGACAGCCGTAGCAATCAGCCCCAGCATTTT.